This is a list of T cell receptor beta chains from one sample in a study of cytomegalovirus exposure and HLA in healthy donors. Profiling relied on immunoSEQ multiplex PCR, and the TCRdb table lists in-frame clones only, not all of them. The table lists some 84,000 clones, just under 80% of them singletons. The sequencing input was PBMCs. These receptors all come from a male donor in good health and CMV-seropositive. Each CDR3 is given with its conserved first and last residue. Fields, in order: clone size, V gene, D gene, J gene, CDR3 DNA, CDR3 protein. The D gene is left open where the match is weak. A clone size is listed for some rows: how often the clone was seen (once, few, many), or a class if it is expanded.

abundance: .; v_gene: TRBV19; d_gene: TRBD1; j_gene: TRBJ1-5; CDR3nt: TGTGCCAGTCATTCGACAGGGGCCGTTCAGCCCCAGCATTTT; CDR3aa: CASHSTGAVQPQHF
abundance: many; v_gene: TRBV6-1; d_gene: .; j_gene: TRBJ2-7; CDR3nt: TGTGCCAGCAGTGACCCCGGGACTCCGCAGTACTTC; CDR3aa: CASSDPGTPQYF
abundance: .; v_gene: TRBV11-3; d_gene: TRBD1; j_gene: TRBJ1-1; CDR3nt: TGTGCCAGCAGCTCAGGGGGGCTGCCGAACACTGAAGCTTTCTTT; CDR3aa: CASSSGGLPNTEAFF
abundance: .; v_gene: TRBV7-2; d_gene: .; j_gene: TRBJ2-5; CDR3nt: TGTGCCAGCAGCTTAGCACGGCAAGAGACCCAGTACTTC; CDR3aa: CASSLARQETQYF
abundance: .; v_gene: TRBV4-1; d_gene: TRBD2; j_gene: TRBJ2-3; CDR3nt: TGCGCCAGCAGCCCCAAAGAGCGGGAGTACACAGATACGCAGTATTTT; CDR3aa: CASSPKEREYTDTQYF
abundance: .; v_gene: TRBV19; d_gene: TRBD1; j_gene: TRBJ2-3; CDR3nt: TGTGCCAGTAGTACTACCTTGACAGGGGGTGGGGATACGCAGTATTTT; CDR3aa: CASSTTLTGGGDTQYF
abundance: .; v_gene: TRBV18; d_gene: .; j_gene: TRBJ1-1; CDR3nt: TGTGCCAGCTCACCACCGATCGCAGGCCCATGGAACACTGAAGCTTTCTTT; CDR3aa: CASSPPIAGPWNTEAFF
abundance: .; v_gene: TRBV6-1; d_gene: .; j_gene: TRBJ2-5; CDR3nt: TGTGCCAGCAGCGAAGCTCGCGGTCGTGCCGAGACCCAGTACTTC; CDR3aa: CASSEARGRAETQYF
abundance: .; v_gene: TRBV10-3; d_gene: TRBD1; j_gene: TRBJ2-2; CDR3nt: TGTGCCATCAGTGAGGCGAGGGGGCCCTACACCGGGGAGCTGTTTTTT; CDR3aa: CAISEARGPYTGELFF
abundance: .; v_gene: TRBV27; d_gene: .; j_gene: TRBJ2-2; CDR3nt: TGTGCCAGCAGTCGAATCAGGGCTGGCGGGGAGCTGTTTTTT; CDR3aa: CASSRIRAGGELFF
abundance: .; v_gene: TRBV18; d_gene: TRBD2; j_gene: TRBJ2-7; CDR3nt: TGTGCCAGCTCACCTAGACTAGCGGCCTCCTACGAGCAGTACTTC; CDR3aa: CASSPRLAASYEQYF
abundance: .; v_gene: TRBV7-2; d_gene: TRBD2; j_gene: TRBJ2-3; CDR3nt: TGTGCCAGCAGCTTAGCAGGAGGACTAGCGGGAGGGCCCTCAGATACGCAGTATTTT; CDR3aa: CASSLAGGLAGGPSDTQYF
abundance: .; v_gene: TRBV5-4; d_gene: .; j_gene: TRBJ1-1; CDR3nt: TGTGCCAGCAGGGACAGCACTGTAACGTATGAAGCTTTCTTT; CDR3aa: CASRDSTVTYEAFF
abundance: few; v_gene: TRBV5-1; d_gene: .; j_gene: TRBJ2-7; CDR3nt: TGCGCCAGCAGCTTAAACCTGGAGGGGTCCGGCGAGCAGTACTTC; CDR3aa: CASSLNLEGSGEQYF
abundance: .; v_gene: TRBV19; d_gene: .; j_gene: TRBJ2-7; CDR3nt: TGTGCCAGTAGTATGCGGGACCCACGGACCGAGCAGTACTTC; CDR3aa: CASSMRDPRTEQYF
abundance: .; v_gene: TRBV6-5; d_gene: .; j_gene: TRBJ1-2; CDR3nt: TGTGCCAGCAGTCGGGCAGGGGAAGACTATGGCTACACCTTC; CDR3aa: CASSRAGEDYGYTF
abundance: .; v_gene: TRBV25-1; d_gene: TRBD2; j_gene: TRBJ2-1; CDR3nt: TGTGCCAGCAGTGCCAGTGCGGGAGGGGACTACAATGAGCAGTTCTTC; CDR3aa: CASSASAGGDYNEQFF
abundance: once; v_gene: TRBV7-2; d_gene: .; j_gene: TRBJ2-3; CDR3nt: TGTGCCAGCAGCTTACCCCCCCCAGGGGATACGCAGTATTTT; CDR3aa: CASSLPPPGDTQYF
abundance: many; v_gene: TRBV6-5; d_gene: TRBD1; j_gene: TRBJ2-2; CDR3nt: TGTGCCAGCAGTTGGGACAGGGCGGCCGGGGAGCTGTTTTTT; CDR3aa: CASSWDRAAGELFF
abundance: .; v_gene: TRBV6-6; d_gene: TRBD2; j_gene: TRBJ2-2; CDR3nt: TGTGCCAGCAGGATGACTAGCGGTCGCACCGGGGAGCTGTTTTTT; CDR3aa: CASRMTSGRTGELFF
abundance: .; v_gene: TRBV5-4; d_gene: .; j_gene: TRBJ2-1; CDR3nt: TGTGCCAGCAGCTTGGTCGGGCGGGTCTACAATGAGCAGTTCTTC; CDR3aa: CASSLVGRVYNEQFF
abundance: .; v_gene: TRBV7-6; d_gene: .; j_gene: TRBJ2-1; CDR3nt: TGTGCCAGCGTATTAGAACCCGTGCGAGGACAGAAATACAATGAGCAGTTCTTC; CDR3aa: CASVLEPVRGQKYNEQFF
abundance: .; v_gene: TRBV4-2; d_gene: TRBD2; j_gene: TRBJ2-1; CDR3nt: TGTGCCAGCAGGCCCCGACCGGGACTAGCGATAGATGAGCAGTTCTTC; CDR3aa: CASRPRPGLAIDEQFF
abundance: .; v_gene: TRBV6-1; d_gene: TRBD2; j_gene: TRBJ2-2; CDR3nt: TGTGCCAGCAGAGTAGCGGGAACGAACACCGGGGAGCTGTTTTTT; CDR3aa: CASRVAGTNTGELFF
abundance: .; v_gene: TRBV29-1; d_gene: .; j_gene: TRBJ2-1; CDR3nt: TGCAGCGTTGAAGAGGGTAGGGGGTTTAGGGCCTACAATGAGCAGTTCTTC; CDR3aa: CSVEEGRGFRAYNEQFF
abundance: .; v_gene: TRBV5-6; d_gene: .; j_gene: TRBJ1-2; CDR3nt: TGTGCCAGCAGCTTGGCCCGACTACAGGGCTATGGCTACACCTTC; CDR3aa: CASSLARLQGYGYTF
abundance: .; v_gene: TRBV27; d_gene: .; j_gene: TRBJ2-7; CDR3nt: TGTGCCACTAGGGGGTCGACTTACGAGCAGTACTTC; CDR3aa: CATRGSTYEQYF
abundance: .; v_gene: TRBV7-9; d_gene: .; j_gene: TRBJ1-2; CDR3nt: TGTGCCAGCAGCGGGCCTAGACTAGTTACTAACTATGGCTACACCTTC; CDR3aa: CASSGPRLVTNYGYTF
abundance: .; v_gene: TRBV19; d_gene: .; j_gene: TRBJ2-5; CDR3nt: TGTGCCAGTAGTATCTCTAGTGGCGGGATCGGGGAGACCCAGTACTTC; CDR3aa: CASSISSGGIGETQYF
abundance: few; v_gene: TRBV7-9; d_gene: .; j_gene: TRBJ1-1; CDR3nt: TGTGCCAGCAGCAGTCGTCGAACCGGGATGGGCACTGAAGCTTTCTTT; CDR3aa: CASSSRRTGMGTEAFF
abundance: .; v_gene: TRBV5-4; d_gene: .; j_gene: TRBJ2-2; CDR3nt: TGTGCCAGCAGCCTAAGAAACGTTATCACCGGGGAGCTGTTTTTT; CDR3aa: CASSLRNVITGELFF
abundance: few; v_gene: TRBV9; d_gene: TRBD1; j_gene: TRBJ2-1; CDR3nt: TGTGCCAGCAGCGTAGCTGTCTTGGGGGACAGGGGGCTGAATGAGCAGTTCTTC; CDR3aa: CASSVAVLGDRGLNEQFF
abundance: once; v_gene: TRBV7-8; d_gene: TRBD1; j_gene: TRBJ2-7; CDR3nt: TGTGCCAGCAGCGGGGACAGGGGTAAATACGAGCAGTACTTC; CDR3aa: CASSGDRGKYEQYF
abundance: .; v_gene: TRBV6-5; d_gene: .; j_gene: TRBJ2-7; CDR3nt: TGTGCCAGCAGCTCCGGTTCCTACGAGCAGTACTTC; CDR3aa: CASSSGSYEQYF
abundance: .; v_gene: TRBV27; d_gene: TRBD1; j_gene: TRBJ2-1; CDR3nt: TGTGCCAGCAGCCCCTTTGGTGTACAGGGGGTAAGCAATGAGCAGTTCTTC; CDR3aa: CASSPFGVQGVSNEQFF
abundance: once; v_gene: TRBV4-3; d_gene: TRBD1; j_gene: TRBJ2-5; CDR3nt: TGCGCCAGCAGCCCCCTACAGGGGGGGACCCAGTACTTC; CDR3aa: CASSPLQGGTQYF
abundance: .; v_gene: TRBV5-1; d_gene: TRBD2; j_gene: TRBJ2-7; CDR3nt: TGCGCCAGCAGCTTTGGGACTAGCGGCTCCTACGAGCAGTACTTC; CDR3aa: CASSFGTSGSYEQYF
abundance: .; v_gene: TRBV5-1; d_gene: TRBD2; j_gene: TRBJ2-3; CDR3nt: TGCGCCAGCAGCTGGGGACTAGCCTCAGATACGCAGTATTTT; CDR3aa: CASSWGLASDTQYF
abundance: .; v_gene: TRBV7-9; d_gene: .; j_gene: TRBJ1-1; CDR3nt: TGTGCCAGCAGCACTAGTGGGCGCACTGAAGCTTTCTTT; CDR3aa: CASSTSGRTEAFF
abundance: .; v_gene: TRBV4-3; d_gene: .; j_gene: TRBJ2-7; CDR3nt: TGCGCCAGCAGCCAAGAATCCCTCCTAGGCAACGAGCAGTACTTC; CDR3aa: CASSQESLLGNEQYF
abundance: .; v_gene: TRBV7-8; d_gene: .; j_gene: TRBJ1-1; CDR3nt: TGTGCCAGCAGCTTCACAGCGGGGGCGAACACTGAAGCTTTCTTT; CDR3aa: CASSFTAGANTEAFF
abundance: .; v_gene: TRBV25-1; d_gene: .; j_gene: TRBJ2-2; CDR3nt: TGTGCCAGCAGTGAGGCAGGTGTGACCGGGGAGCTGTTTTTT; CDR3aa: CASSEAGVTGELFF
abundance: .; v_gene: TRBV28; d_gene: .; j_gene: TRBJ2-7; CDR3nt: TGTGCCAGCGGATTAACCGGGTATTCCTACGAGCAGTACTTC; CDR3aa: CASGLTGYSYEQYF
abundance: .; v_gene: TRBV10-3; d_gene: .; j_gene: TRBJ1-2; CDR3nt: TGTGCCATCACCGCAGGCCACTATGGCTACACCTTC; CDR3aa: CAITAGHYGYTF
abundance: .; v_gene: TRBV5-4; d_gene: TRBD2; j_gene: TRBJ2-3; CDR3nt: TGTGCCAGCAGCTTGCCCCCGGGACTAGTGCCAGATACGCAGTATTTT; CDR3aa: CASSLPPGLVPDTQYF
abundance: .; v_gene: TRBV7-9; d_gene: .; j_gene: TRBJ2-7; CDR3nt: TGTGCCAGCAGCGCCCGGACACCTGTCTACGAGCAGTACTTC; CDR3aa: CASSARTPVYEQYF
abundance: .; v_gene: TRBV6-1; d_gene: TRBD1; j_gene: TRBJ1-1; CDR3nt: TGTGCCAGCAGTGAAGGGGCAGGGGGCGGCACTGAAGCTTTCTTT; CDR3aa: CASSEGAGGGTEAFF